The 19 T cell receptor beta chains in this list originate from one sample, sequenced in a study of CD8 T cells in ankylosing spondylitis. TCRdb analysed the 5' RACE reads with MiXCR anew, one entry per CDR3 protein. The sample has fewer than 400,000 distinct CDR3 sequences, 14% to 15% seen once. Sequenced input: blood, either unsorted or a sorted T cell fraction (not recorded which). These TCRs come from a male donor with ankylosing spondylitis or in good health (not recorded which).

The chain carries TRBV27 and TRBJ2-1; 8 bases align to TRBD2. The V gene's germline CDR1 is MNHEY and CDR2 SMNVEV (reference sequence). The CDR3 has 15 residues. The V segment lost 10 bases and the J segment 8 bases; nucleotides outside the gene matches: 16. The CDR3, as DNA: TGTGCCACCCCCGAAGGGAGCGGGGGTGGGGATGAGCAGTTCTTC. Amino acids: CATPEGSGGGDEQFF.

This CDR3 is CASSFMTGRGGYTF. The CDR3 bases are TGCGCCAGCAGCTTTATGACCGGGCGGGGTGGCTACACCTTC. The chain links TRBV5-1 to TRBJ1-2; D is ambiguous. The germline V gene encodes CDR1 SGHRS and CDR2 YFSETQ. The CDR3 contains 14 residues. The V end lost 2 bases, the J end lost 7 bases, and 15 bases lay between the germline ends.

This clonotype was found many times. V and J are TRBV12-3 or TRBV12-4 and TRBJ1-2; D not resolved. V was trimmed by 8 bases and J by 4 bases, leaving 8 bases between them. CDR3 size: 11 residues. CDR3 loop: CASGRGYGYTF. The CDR3 bases are TGTGCCAGCGGGAGAGGCTATGGCTACACCTTC.

This clonotype was observed many times. This sequence joins TRBV6-4 and TRBJ2-3; D may be TRBD1 (7 bases). Germline V gene data show CDR1 as MRHNA and CDR2 as SNTAGT. The CDR3 spans 12 residues. V lost 6 bases, J lost 8 bases, and 12 bases lay in between. The chain's CDR3 is CASSSQGGTQYF. Written as DNA, the CDR3 is TGTGCCAGCAGCTCCCAGGGGGGTACGCAGTATTTT.

This clonotype was seen repeatedly, ten times or more. V is TRBV12-3 or TRBV12-4 and J is TRBJ2-2, with D perhaps TRBD2 (6 bases). There are 15 residues in the CDR3. V was clipped by 3 bases and J by 0 bases, with 8 bases between them. The CDR3 sequence: CASSFGGANTGELFF. The CDR3 coding sequence is TGTGCCAGCAGTTTCGGAGGGGCGAACACCGGGGAGCTGTTTTTT.

J is TRBJ2-1 and V is TRBV6-5, with D hard to call. From germline, CDR1 is MNHEY and CDR2 SVGAGI. Trimming removed 2 bases at V and 7 bases at J, with 9 bases between. This CDR3 spans 13 amino acids. Written as DNA, the CDR3 is TGTGCCAGCAGTTACGGGCCGCGGAATGAGCAGTTCTTC. Its translation: CASSYGPRNEQFF.

This clonotype was seen only a few times. This chain uses TRBV20-1 with TRBJ2-2; 8 bases are a match to TRBD1. CDR3 length: 14 amino acids. V was pared by 5 bases and J by 1 base, with 3 bases of the junction left unmatched. Looked up from germline, CDR1 is DFQATT and CDR2 is SNEGSKA (reference sequence). CDR3: CSAPDRGNTGELFF. In nucleotides, the CDR3 is TGCAGTGCTCCAGACAGGGGGAACACCGGGGAGCTGTTTTTT.

This clonotype was observed a few times. The V and J genes are TRBV6-1 and TRBJ1-1; D may be TRBD1 (5 bases). This CDR3 is built from 13 residues. Germline loops: CDR1 MNHNS, CDR2 SASEGT. V lost 6 bases and J 6 bases, leaving 14 bases between the germline ends. The CDR3 DNA reads as TGTGCCAGCAGACCCCCGGGGCTGGCTGAAGCTTTCTTT. Residues: CASRPPGLAEAFF.

The chain links TRBV6-1 to TRBJ2-4, with D maybe TRBD1 (5 bases). V lost 3 bases and J lost 6, with 12 bases in between. CDR1 is MNHNS and CDR2 is SASEGT in the germline V gene. CDR3 size: 14 residues. The CDR3 region has the DNA TGTGCCAGCAGTGAGTGGGGCAGGGTAAACATTCAGTACTTC. Its translation: CASSEWGRVNIQYF.

A few counts support this clonotype. The CDR3 sequence: CSARDNGELNGNTIYF. The CDR3 coding sequence is TGCAGTGCTAGAGATAACGGGGAACTGAATGGAAACACCATATATTTT. The chain joins TRBV20-1 to TRBJ1-3; D gene ambiguous. This CDR3 is built from 16 residues. V was clipped by 0 bases and J by 3 bases, with 15 bases between them. The germline CDR1 and CDR2 sequences are DFQATT and SNEGSKA (reference sequence).

This clonotype was recorded once. The chain carries TRBV30 and TRBJ1-4, with D uncertain. The CDR3 covers 11 residues. Germline V gene sequence: CDR1 GTSNPN, CDR2 SVGIG (reference sequence). V dropped 2 bases and J dropped 11 bases, with 9 bases sitting between them. In DNA form, the CDR3 reads TGTGCCTGGAGTTCACCGGGCAAACTGTTTTTT. Its translation is CAWSSPGKLFF.

This clonotype has just a few counts. The genes are TRBV20-1 and TRBJ2-7, with TRBD2 matching over 10 bases. V dropped 0 bases and J dropped 0; count of bases not matched to a gene: 5. Germline V lookup: CDR1 DFQATT, CDR2 SNEGSKA (reference sequence). CDR3 length equals 16 residues. This CDR3 is CSARDGGTSDSYEQYF. The CDR3 bases are TGCAGTGCTAGAGACGGGGGGACTAGCGACTCCTACGAGCAGTACTTC.

This clonotype appeared a few times. This chain joins TRBV20-1 and TRBJ1-1; TRBD1 matches at 7 bases. V shed 4 bases, J shed 0 bases, and the junction held 8 bases outside the gene matches. In germline, CDR1 is DFQATT, CDR2 SNEGSKA (reference sequence). The CDR3 extends over 15 amino acids. In DNA form, the CDR3 reads TGCAGTGCTATCATGGGGACAGCCATGAACACTGAAGCTTTCTTT. Encoded protein: CSAIMGTAMNTEAFF.

This clonotype was observed a few times. The rearrangement uses TRBV6-1 and TRBJ2-7, with a possible D match to TRBD2 (6 bases). The CDR3 consists of 14 residues. Germline CDR1 reads MNHNS; CDR2 reads SASEGT. The V end lost 7 bases, the J end lost 7 bases, and 20 bases lay between the germline ends. This CDR3 is CASTGPRGPLEQYF. Here the CDR3 DNA reads TGTGCCAGCACTGGTCCGCGGGGCCCTTTGGAGCAGTACTTC.

The J gene is TRBJ2-1, the V gene TRBV25-1; TRBD2 matches 10 bases. The CDR3 contains 16 residues. V was pared by 2 bases and J by 5 bases, with 6 bases of the junction left unmatched. Germline loops: CDR1 MGHDK, CDR2 SYGVNS. The CDR3 DNA reads as TGTGCCAGCAGTGAAGGGGGTCTAGCGGGAGACAATGAGCAGTTCTTC. This sequence encodes CASSEGGLAGDNEQFF.

The J gene is TRBJ2-2, the V gene TRBV2; D is possibly TRBD1 or TRBD2 (5 bases each). Trimming shortened V by 6 bases and J by 4 bases, and 15 bases separated the two germline ends. The length of the CDR3 is 15 residues. Germline-derived CDR1 and CDR2 are SNHLY and FYNNEI. CDR3 in amino acids: CASSPEGSGTGELFF. DNA for the CDR3: TGTGCCAGCAGCCCCGAGGGGTCGGGCACCGGGGAGCTGTTTTTT.

This clonotype was seen a few times. The chain couples TRBV5-6 to TRBJ2-7; D ambiguous. V lost 4 bases to trimming and J lost 3 bases, with 11 bases between them. This CDR3 has 13 residues. CDR1 is SGHDT and CDR2 is YYEEEE in the germline V gene. DNA of the CDR3: TGTGCCAGCAGCAATGACGGAGACTACGAGCAGTACTTC. Protein sequence: CASSNDGDYEQYF.

This clonotype was seen a handful of times. The chain carries TRBV10-3 and TRBJ1-5; D gene uncertain. Germline V gene data show CDR1 as ENHRY and CDR2 as SYGVKD. CDR3 size: 14 residues. Trimming pared 0 bases from V and 5 bases from J, leaving 8 bases between. The DNA of the CDR3 is TGTGCCATCAGTGAGTCGACGACGGATCAGCCCCAGCATTTT. Encoded protein: CAISESTTDQPQHF.

The chain links TRBV6-2 or TRBV6-3 to TRBJ1-2; D unclear. Germline V gene data show CDR1 as MNHEY and CDR2 as SVGEGT. Deletions cut 9 bases from V and 4 bases from J, with 18 bases between. The CDR3 length is 14 residues. The CDR3 DNA sequence: TGTGCCAGACCGAGGCCCGACAAGGTCTATGGCTACACCTTC. Residues: CARPRPDKVYGYTF.